The 9 T cell receptor beta chains below were found in one sample sequenced in a study of cytomegalovirus exposure and HLA in healthy donors. PCR was performed using 60 Vbeta and 13 Jbeta primers. Clones were read by immunoSEQ multiplex PCR, and TCRdb kept only the in-frame ones, dropping some. This sample has around 130,000 clones, with roughly 8.6% found just once. Input material: PBMCs. Every receptor here comes from a woman between 40 and 55 years old in good health and CMV-seropositive.

The sample holds a few counts of this clone. The V gene is TRBV9, the J gene TRBJ2-5, with TRBD2 matching over 8 bases. J was trimmed by 5 bases and V by 5 bases; bases with no gene match: 8. Germline CDR1 and CDR2: SGDLS and YYNGEE. The CDR3 length is 14 residues. CDR3 nucleotide sequence: TGTGCCAGCAGTCTTTCGGGGGGGCGTGAGACCCAGTACTTC. Translated: CASSLSGGRETQYF.

This clone has a handful of counts. The chain carries TRBV20-1 and TRBJ2-5, with a tentative D call TRBD2 (5 bases). The CDR3 spans 10 residues. Germline lookup yields CDR1 DFQATT and CDR2 SNEGSKA (reference sequence). The V end lost 7 bases, the J end lost 4 bases, and 7 bases lay between the germline ends. CDR3 sequence reads: CSGSGETQYF. Written as DNA, the CDR3 is TGCAGTGGGAGCGGAGAGACCCAGTACTTC.

This clone was seen only a few times. Compared with germline, one end of the junction differs, possibly owing to a read error. The chain couples TRBV6-5 to TRBJ1-2; the D is unclear. CDR1 is MNHEY and CDR2 is SVGAGI in the germline V gene. The CDR3 runs to 12 residues. CDR3 in DNA: TGTGCCAGCAGTCCGGGTAACCATGGCTACACCTTC. Its translation is CASSPGNHGYTF.

The chain uses TRBV29-1 and TRBJ1-6, with 7 bases aligning to TRBD1. Germline V gene data show CDR1 as SQVTM and CDR2 as ANQGSEA. This CDR3 spans 12 amino acids. V trimming: 7 bases; J trimming: 5 bases; junction bases outside the gene matches: 2. The chain's CDR3 is CSETGNNSPLHF. CDR3 coding DNA: TGCAGCGAGACAGGGAATAATTCACCCCTCCACTTT.

The chain carries TRBV19 and TRBJ1-1; TRBD1 matches 7 bases. The CDR3 has 14 residues. The germline CDR1 and CDR2 sequences are LNHDA and SQIVND (reference sequence). V was clipped by 3 bases and J by 0 bases; unmatched bases: 1. The CDR3 region has the DNA TGTGCCAGTAGTATTCAGGGGGTGAACACTGAAGCTTTCTTT. This translates into CASSIQGVNTEAFF.

V and J are TRBV6-1 and TRBJ1-3, with D perhaps TRBD1 (6 bases). The CDR3 totals 15 residues. The V gene lost 2 bases and the J gene lost 8 bases, with 16 bases spanning the gap. Germline V gene lookup returns CDR1 MNHNS and CDR2 SASEGT. This chain's CDR3 is CASSEHRAGADTIYF. In DNA form, the CDR3 reads TGTGCCAGCAGTGAACATCGGGCAGGGGCGGACACCATATATTTT.

This clone has only a few counts. The chain employs TRBV11-2 and TRBJ2-5, with TRBD1 as a possible D gene (5 bases). CDR1 and CDR2 (germline): SGHAT, FQNNGV. Trimming left V 5 bases short and J 2 bases short, with 12 bases between. The CDR3 is made up of 14 amino acids. In DNA, the CDR3 is TGTGCCAGCAGCATCGACAGTGTACAAGAGACCCAGTACTTC. Translated, it gives CASSIDSVQETQYF.

The chain combines TRBV19 with TRBJ1-5, with 7 bases that match TRBD1. V shed 5 bases and J 4 bases; nucleotides not matched to a gene: 14. CDR1 is LNHDA, CDR2 SQIVND, per germline (reference sequence). This CDR3 region has 17 residues. This CDR3 is CASSQFRDSLSNQPQHF. CDR3 in DNA: TGTGCCAGTAGTCAATTCCGGGACAGCCTTAGTAATCAGCCCCAGCATTTT.

This clone was counted a few times. The chain couples TRBV5-1 to TRBJ2-3; no clear D. Germline lookup yields CDR1 SGHRS and CDR2 YFSETQ. V was shortened by 0 bases and J by 4 bases, with 3 bases between the two germline ends. This CDR3 has 12 residues. The chain's CDR3 is CASSLAADTQYF. The CDR3 DNA follows: TGCGCCAGCAGCTTGGCCGCAGATACGCAGTATTTT. The variable domain in full, completed from reference TRBV5-1 and TRBJ2-3, reads KAGVTQTPRYLIKTRGQQVTLSCSPISGHRSVSWYQQTPGQGLQFLFEYFSETQRNKGNFPGRFSGRQFSNSRSEMNVSTLELGDSALYLCASSLAADTQYFGPGTRLTVL.